These 15 T cell receptor beta chains were all obtained from the same sample, sequenced in a study of T cell responses to AZD1222 COVID-19 vaccine. TCRdb's copy holds only in-frame clones and misses some; the assay was immunoSEQ multiplex PCR. The repertoire consists of around 130,000 clones, with 80% to 90% occurring once and the leading ten covering roughly 3%. The source was peripheral blood, collected on day 0 of AZD1222 vaccination. These receptors were collected from an adult in good health.

The rearrangement joins TRBV21-1 to TRBJ2-4; the table gives TRBD2 as D, unverified against the DNA. TRBV21-1 is recorded as a pseudogene. This CDR3 has 23 residues. CDR3 region: CASSKLGDEDGLAGDEAKNIQYF. In nucleotides, the CDR3 is TGTGCCAGCAGCAAATTGGGGGACGAGGATGGACTAGCGGGAGACGAAGCCAAAAACATTCAGTACTTC.

V and J are TRBV19 and TRBJ1-1; a weak D match, TRBD1 (6 bases). CDR3 length: 13 residues. V was pared by 9 bases and J by 3 bases, with 14 bases between. Germline assignment: CDR1 LNHDA and CDR2 SQIVND (reference sequence). Here the CDR3 DNA reads TGTGCCAGCCTGGACAGTTCATACACTGAAGCTTTCTTT. Residues: CASLDSSYTEAFF. Supplemented by reference TRBV19 and TRBJ1-1, the full variable domain reads DGGITQSPKYLFRKEGQNVTLSCEQNLNHDAMYWYRQDPGQGLRLIYYSQIVNDFQKGDIAEGYSVSREKKESFPLTVTSAQKNPTAFYLCASLDSSYTEAFFGQGTRLTVV.

The chain has TRBV10-3 and TRBJ2-7; D perhaps matches TRBD1 (6 bases). The CDR3 is made up of 12 amino acids. Germline V gene lookup returns CDR1 ENHRY and CDR2 SYGVKD. V lost 11 bases, J lost 5 bases, and 16 bases lay in between. The DNA for the CDR3 is TGTGCCGTAGCACTCAGGGACAACGAGCAGTACTTC. It codes for CAVALRDNEQYF.

The rearrangement joins TRBV3-1 (or the pseudogene TRBV3-2) to TRBJ2-5; D call uncertain. Between the trimmed V and J ends, which lost 5 bases and 4 bases, there was a span of 17 bases. This CDR3 is 15 amino acids long. Germline V CDR1 and CDR2: LGHDT, YNNKEL (reference sequence). This CDR3 reads CASSFRDGSPETQYF. For the CDR3, the DNA is TGTGCCAGCAGCTTTCGCGACGGCTCCCCAGAGACCCAGTACTTC.

V is TRBV6-1 and J is TRBJ1-4; the match to TRBD1 covers 10 bases. Trimming took 3 bases from V and 13 from J; bases not matched to a gene: 5. The CDR3 has 13 amino acids. CDR1 and CDR2 from the germline V gene are MNHNS and SASEGT. The CDR3 reads CASSDMDRGRLFF. The CDR3 DNA follows: TGTGCCAGCAGTGATATGGACAGGGGGAGACTGTTTTTT.

The chain recombines TRBV28 with TRBJ2-3, with D unresolved. The germline V gene has CDR1 MDHEN and CDR2 SYDVKM. This CDR3 has 13 residues. Trimming shortened V by 3 bases and J by 2 bases, and 6 bases separated the two germline ends. This chain's CDR3 is CASSLGNTDTQYF. In DNA form, the CDR3 reads TGTGCCAGCAGTTTGGGAAACACAGATACGCAGTATTTT.

The genes are TRBV28 and TRBJ2-5; no firm D call. Trimming took 6 bases from V and 2 from J, leaving 10 bases between them. Germline V gene lookup returns CDR1 MDHEN and CDR2 SYDVKM. CDR3 length equals 13 residues. CDR3 sequence reads: CASRQPVQETQYF. CDR3 DNA sequence: TGTGCCAGCAGACAGCCGGTACAAGAGACCCAGTACTTC.

The chain is built from TRBV4-2 and TRBJ1-1, with D maybe TRBD1 (6 bases). Trimming pared 0 bases from V and 2 bases from J, leaving 22 bases between. The CDR3 covers 19 residues. Germline CDR1 reads LGHNA; CDR2 reads YNFKEQ. This CDR3 reads CASSQDVIGGFMGNTEAFF. The CDR3 region has the DNA TGTGCCAGCAGCCAAGATGTGATTGGGGGCTTTATGGGAAACACTGAAGCTTTCTTT.

The chain is built from TRBV4-1 and TRBJ1-2, with unresolved D. The CDR3 has 15 residues. CDR1 is MGHRA and CDR2 is YSYEKL in the germline V gene. Trimming stripped 5 bases from V and 1 base from J, with 14 bases between. In DNA form, the CDR3 reads TGCGCCAGCAGCGACTCCTTGGACTTTAACTATGGCTACACCTTC. It encodes CASSDSLDFNYGYTF.

The chain is built from TRBV5-4 and TRBJ2-5; TRBD1 or TRBD2 may be the D gene (6 bases each). The germline V and J ends were trimmed by 2 bases and 9 bases, with 11 bases remaining between them. CDR3 size: 12 residues. CDR1 SGHNT and CDR2 YYREEE come from the germline V gene (reference sequence). Written as DNA, the CDR3 is TGTGCCAGCAGCTTAGAGGGGGAGGCCCAGTACTTC. This encodes CASSLEGEAQYF.

The chain employs TRBV9 and TRBJ2-2, with D unresolved. The CDR3 runs to 14 residues. Trimming stripped 2 bases from V and 6 bases from J, with 11 bases between. CDR1 is SGDLS, CDR2 YYNGEE, per germline. CDR3 nucleotides: TGTGCCAGCAGCGTGGTCCAGGTGGCCGGGGAGCTGTTTTTT. Translating gives CASSVVQVAGELFF.

This chain links TRBV6-5 with TRBJ2-1; D not resolved. Germline CDR1 is MNHEY and CDR2 is SVGAGI. The CDR3 contains 14 residues. Trimming stripped 7 bases from V and 9 bases from J, with 19 bases between. The CDR3, as DNA: TGTGCCAGCACCCCCCCCGGGCCCTTCCCTGAGCAGTTCTTC. Encoded protein: CASTPPGPFPEQFF.

The chain couples TRBV29-1 to TRBJ2-1; D is perhaps TRBD2 (6 bases). Looked up from germline, CDR1 is SQVTM and CDR2 is ANQGSEA. CDR3 length: 14 amino acids. The germline V and J ends were trimmed by 2 bases and 3 bases, with 11 bases remaining between them. The CDR3, as DNA: TGCAGCGTTGAATCGGGGGTAGGCTACAATGAGCAGTTCTTC. Its translation: CSVESGVGYNEQFF.

The rearrangement links TRBV7-7 to TRBJ2-1, with 10 positions matching TRBD2. Germline CDR1 is SSHAT and CDR2 is FNYEAQ (reference sequence). V gave up 5 bases and J gave up 7 bases; unmatched junction bases: 8. The CDR3 spans 15 residues. The CDR3 sequence is CASSTSSGRRNEQFF. CDR3 DNA sequence: TGTGCCAGCAGCACATCTAGCGGGAGACGGAATGAGCAGTTCTTC.

There are a few counts of this clone. V and J are TRBV20-1 and TRBJ2-1; the D gene is possibly TRBD1 (6 bases). Germline CDR1 reads DFQATT; CDR2 reads SNEGSKA (reference sequence). The CDR3 contains 11 residues. Here the CDR3 reads CSVLSGDKQFF. The CDR3 DNA follows: TGCAGCGTCCTATCCGGGGACAAGCAGTTCTTC.